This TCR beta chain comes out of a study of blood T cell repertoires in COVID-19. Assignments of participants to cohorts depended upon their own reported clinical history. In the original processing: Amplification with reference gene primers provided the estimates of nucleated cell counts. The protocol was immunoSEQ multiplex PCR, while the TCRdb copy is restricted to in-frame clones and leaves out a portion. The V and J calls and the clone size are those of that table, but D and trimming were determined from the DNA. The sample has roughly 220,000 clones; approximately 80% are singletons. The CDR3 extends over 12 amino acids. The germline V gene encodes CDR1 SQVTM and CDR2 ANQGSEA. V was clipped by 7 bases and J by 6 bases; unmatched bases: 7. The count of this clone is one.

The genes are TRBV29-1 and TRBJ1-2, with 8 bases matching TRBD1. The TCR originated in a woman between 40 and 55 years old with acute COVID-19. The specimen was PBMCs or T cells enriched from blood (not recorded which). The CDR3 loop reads CSAGQGADGYTF. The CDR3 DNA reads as TGCAGCGCCGGTCAGGGGGCTGATGGCTACACCTTC.